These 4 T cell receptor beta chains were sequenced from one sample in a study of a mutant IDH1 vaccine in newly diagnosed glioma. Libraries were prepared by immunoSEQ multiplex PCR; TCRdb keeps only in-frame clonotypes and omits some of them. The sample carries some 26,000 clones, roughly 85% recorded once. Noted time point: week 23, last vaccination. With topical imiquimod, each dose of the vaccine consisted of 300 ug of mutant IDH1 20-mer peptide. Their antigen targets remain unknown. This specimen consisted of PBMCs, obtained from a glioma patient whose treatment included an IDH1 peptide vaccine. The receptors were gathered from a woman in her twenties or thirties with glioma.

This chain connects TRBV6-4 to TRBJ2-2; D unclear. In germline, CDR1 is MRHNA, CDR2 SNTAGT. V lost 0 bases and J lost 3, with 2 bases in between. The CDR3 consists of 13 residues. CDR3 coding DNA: TGTGCCAGCAGTGACTCGGACACCGGGGAGCTGTTTTTT. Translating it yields CASSDSDTGELFF.

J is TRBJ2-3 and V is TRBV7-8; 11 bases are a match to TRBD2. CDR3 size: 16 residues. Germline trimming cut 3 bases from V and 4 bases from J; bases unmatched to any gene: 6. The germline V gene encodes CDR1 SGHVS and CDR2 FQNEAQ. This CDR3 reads CASSLRIAGGPDTQYF. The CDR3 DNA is TGTGCCAGCAGCTTGAGGATAGCGGGGGGGCCAGATACGCAGTATTTT.

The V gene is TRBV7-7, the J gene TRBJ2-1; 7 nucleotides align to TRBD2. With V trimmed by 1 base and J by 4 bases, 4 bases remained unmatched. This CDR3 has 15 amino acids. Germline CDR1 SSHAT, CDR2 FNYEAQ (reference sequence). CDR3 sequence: CASSLGGGGYNEQFF. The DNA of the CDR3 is TGTGCCAGCAGCTTAGGCGGCGGGGGATACAATGAGCAGTTCTTC.

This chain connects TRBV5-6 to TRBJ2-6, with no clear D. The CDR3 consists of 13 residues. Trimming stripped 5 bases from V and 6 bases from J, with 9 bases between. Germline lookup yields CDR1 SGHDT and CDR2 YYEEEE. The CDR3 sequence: CASSPGTANVLTF. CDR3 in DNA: TGTGCCAGCAGTCCCGGCACGGCCAACGTCCTGACTTTC.